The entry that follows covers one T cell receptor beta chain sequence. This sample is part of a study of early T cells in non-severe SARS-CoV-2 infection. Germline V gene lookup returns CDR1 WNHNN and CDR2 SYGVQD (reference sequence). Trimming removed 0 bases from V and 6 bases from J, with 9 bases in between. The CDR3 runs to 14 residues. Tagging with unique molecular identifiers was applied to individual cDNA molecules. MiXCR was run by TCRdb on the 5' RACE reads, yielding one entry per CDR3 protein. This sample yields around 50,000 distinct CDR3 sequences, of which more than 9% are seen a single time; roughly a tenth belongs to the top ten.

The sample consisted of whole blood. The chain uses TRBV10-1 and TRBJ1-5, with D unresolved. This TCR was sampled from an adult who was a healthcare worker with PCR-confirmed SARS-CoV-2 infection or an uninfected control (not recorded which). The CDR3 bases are TGCGCCAGCAGTGAGTCTCCGGGAGGTCAGCCCCAGCATTTT. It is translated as CASSESPGGQPQHF.